This is a list of T cell receptor beta chains from one sample in a study of blood T cell repertoires in COVID-19. Clones were read by immunoSEQ multiplex PCR, and TCRdb kept only the in-frame ones, dropping some. Found here are about 100,000 clones, roughly 90% of them singletons; the top ten hold around 2%. The sequenced material came from peripheral blood. Source of these receptors: a woman aged 45-60 years with COVID-19, enrolled during active disease. CDR3s include the opening cysteine and the closing phenylalanine or tryptophan. D genes are given only for firm matches. Clone size is not always given. Where it is, it says once, few, many or a class for expanded clones.

>NA|TRBJ2-4|NA|TRBV28
CASSPRIPGGGGIQYF
TGTGCCAGCAGCCCGCGAATACCCGGGGGAGGTGGCATTCAGTACTTC
>NA|TRBJ1-6|few|TRBV7-8
CASSLAFPGSFSYSPLHF
TGTGCCAGCAGCTTAGCATTCCCCGGGAGTTTTAGTTATTCACCCCTCCACTTT
>TRBD2|TRBJ2-5|NA|TRBV5-4
CASSLGPGLAGGWDF
TGTGCCAGCAGCTTGGGTCCGGGACTAGCGGGGGGTTGGGACTTC
>NA|TRBJ1-2|once|TRBV11-3
CASSYRSYGYTF
TGTGCCAGCAGCTACAGGAGTTATGGCTACACCTTC
>NA|TRBJ1-2|NA|TRBV18
CASSPGEGYGYTF
TGTGCCAGCTCACCAGGGGAGGGCTATGGCTACACCTTC
>NA|TRBJ2-3|NA|TRBV20-1
CSASSPPGFTSTDTQYF
TGCAGTGCTAGTTCCCCTCCGGGATTTACTAGCACAGATACGCAGTATTTT
>TRBD1|TRBJ1-5|NA|TRBV24-1
CATSDNGQGNNQPQHF
TGTGCCACCAGTGATAACGGACAGGGGAACAATCAGCCCCAGCATTTT
>NA|TRBJ2-1|NA|TRBV19
CASQSDSPYNEQFF
TGTGCCAGCCAATCGGACAGTCCCTACAATGAGCAGTTCTTC
>NA|TRBJ1-1|NA|TRBV18
CASSPQVNTEAFF
TGTGCCAGCTCACCCCAGGTGAACACTGAAGCTTTCTTT
>TRBD1|TRBJ2-7|NA|TRBV4-1
CASSQPEGTGTYEQYF
TGCGCCAGCAGCCAACCGGAGGGGACAGGGACCTACGAGCAGTACTTC
>TRBD2|TRBJ2-3|NA|TRBV5-6
CASSLASGGPTDTQYF
TGTGCCAGCAGCTTGGCTAGCGGGGGCCCCACAGATACGCAGTATTTT
>NA|TRBJ1-3|NA|TRBV7-2
CASSPRGGGNTIYF
TGTGCCAGCAGCCCTCGAGGGGGAGGAAACACCATATATTTT
>NA|TRBJ2-7|few|TRBV7-2
CASSLRDIGGVQYF
TGTGCCAGCAGCCTCCGGGACATAGGAGGAGTGCAGTACTTC
>TRBD1|TRBJ1-1|NA|TRBV6-1
CASSENRGQDTEAFF
TGTGCCAGCAGTGAGAACAGGGGGCAGGACACTGAAGCTTTCTTT
>TRBD2|TRBJ2-1|NA|TRBV18
CASSPPGLALNEQFF
TGTGCCAGCTCCCCTCCGGGACTAGCCCTCAATGAGCAGTTCTTC
>TRBD1|TRBJ1-1|NA|TRBV19
CASSRGQGPLISTFF
TGTGCCAGTAGTCGGGGACAGGGACCACTAATATCTACTTTCTTT
>TRBD1|TRBJ1-4|NA|TRBV27
CASSQNRDRGREKLFF
TGTGCCAGCAGTCAAAACCGGGACAGGGGGCGAGAAAAACTGTTTTTT
>NA|TRBJ1-2|NA|TRBV19
CASKTTAGGYTF
TGTGCCAGTAAAACAACTGCGGGTGGCTACACCTTC
>NA|TRBJ1-4|NA|TRBV28
CASSLQGGEKLFF
TGTGCCAGCAGTCTCCAGGGAGGTGAAAAACTGTTTTTT
>NA|TRBJ2-1|NA|TRBV24-1
CATSPSTGKQFF
TGTGCCACCAGTCCTTCGACAGGAAAGCAGTTCTTC
>NA|TRBJ1-5|NA|TRBV30
CAWSIQGWNQPQHF
TGTGCCTGGAGTATACAGGGATGGAACCAGCCCCAGCATTTT
>NA|TRBJ2-2|once|TRBV11-3
CASSLAGFNTGELFF
TGTGCCAGCAGCTTAGCCGGGTTCAACACCGGGGAGCTGTTTTTT
>NA|TRBJ1-2|NA|TRBV5-1
CASSSNAVRGYEDGYTF
TGCGCCAGCAGCTCGAATGCGGTACGGGGGTATGAGGATGGCTACACCTTC
>TRBD1|TRBJ1-1|once|TRBV11-2
CASRRNRGRNTEAFF
TGTGCCAGCAGGCGTAACAGGGGACGGAACACTGAAGCTTTCTTT
>NA|TRBJ2-2|NA|TRBV6-6
CASSHGGELFF
TGTGCCAGCAGTCACGGGGGGGAGCTGTTTTTT
>TRBD2|TRBJ2-5|once|TRBV4-1
CASSQALGTRRGETQYF
TGCGCCAGCAGCCAAGCCCTTGGGACCCGGCGGGGGGAGACCCAGTACTTC
>NA|TRBJ2-3|NA|TRBV19
CASSIGLTDTQYF
TGTGCCAGTAGTATAGGGCTCACAGATACGCAGTATTTT
>NA|TRBJ2-1|NA|TRBV11-2
CASSLGTGAYNEQFF
TGTGCCAGCAGCTTAGGAACGGGGGCCTACAATGAGCAGTTCTTC
>NA|TRBJ1-2|NA|TRBV6-4
CASKGGAVYGYTF
TGTGCCAGCAAGGGGGGGGCCGTCTATGGCTACACCTTC
>NA|TRBJ2-5|NA|TRBV27
CASSAGGEETQYF
TGTGCCAGCAGTGCCGGCGGGGAAGAGACCCAGTACTTC
>NA|TRBJ1-1|NA|TRBV13
CASRVHIYTEAFF
TGTGCCAGCCGGGTCCATATTTACACTGAAGCTTTCTTT
>TRBD1|TRBJ1-5|NA|TRBV28
CASSFHKGAVTISNQPQHF
TGTGCCAGCAGTTTTCATAAGGGGGCTGTTACAATTAGCAATCAGCCCCAGCATTTT
>NA|TRBJ1-6|NA|TRBV5-1
CASSLAGISPLHF
TGCGCCAGCAGCTTGGCGGGGATTTCACCCCTCCACTTT
>NA|TRBJ1-1|NA|TRBV19
CASNYGGTMNTEAFF
TGTGCCAGTAATTACGGCGGAACTATGAACACTGAAGCTTTCTTT
>NA|TRBJ2-1|NA|TRBV30
CAWSVRRDNEQFF
TGTGCCTGGAGTGTGAGGCGGGACAATGAGCAGTTCTTC
>NA|TRBJ1-6|NA|TRBV28
CASSPPKASSYNSPLHF
TGTGCCAGCAGTCCCCCCAAAGCTAGCTCCTATAATTCACCCCTCCACTTT
>NA|TRBJ1-5|NA|TRBV7-2
CASSQGGRNQPQHF
TGTGCCAGCAGCCAGGGAGGGAGAAATCAGCCCCAGCATTTT